The 22 T cell receptor beta chains in this list originate from one sample, sequenced in a study of post-analysis software for immune sequencing data. Study-wide findings and caveats: With TRBV5-6, TRBV5-1 and TRBV20-1 included, about five TRBV segments were more frequent in patients than in controls.

The library was made from cDNA and included unique molecular identifiers. TCRdb passed the PCR reads through MiXCR, listing each CDR3 protein once. The sample shows fewer than 900,000 distinct CDR3 sequences, 46% of them seen only once. Their cognate antigens are unknown. The source material was blood. The receptors come from a girl aged 5-17 years with multiple sclerosis.

This clonotype was recorded a few times. The rearrangement links TRBV5-1 to TRBJ1-1; no clear D gene. Trimming cost V 0 bases and J 0 bases, with 6 bases left between them. Germline V gene lookup returns CDR1 SGHRS and CDR2 YFSETQ. The CDR3 extends over 14 amino acids. The CDR3 coding sequence is TGCGCCAGCAGCTTGGAACGGATGAACACTGAAGCTTTCTTT. It translates to CASSLERMNTEAFF.

This chain uses TRBV15 with TRBJ2-1; 9 bases line up with TRBD2. This CDR3 is built from 15 residues. V dropped 5 bases and J dropped 3; count of bases not matched to a gene: 5. The germline V gene encodes CDR1 LNHNV and CDR2 YYDKDF (reference sequence). The CDR3 region has the DNA TGTGCCACCAGCGGTTTGACTAGCGGCTACAATGAGCAGTTCTTC. This sequence encodes CATSGLTSGYNEQFF.

The genes are TRBV7-9 and TRBJ1-4; unclear D gene. The length of the CDR3 is 15 residues. Trimming shortened V by 4 bases and J by 7 bases, and 16 bases separated the two germline ends. Per the germline V gene, CDR1 is SEHNR and CDR2 is FQNEAQ (reference sequence). CDR3 protein: CASSSSGYSGEKLFF. The DNA for the CDR3 is TGTGCCAGCAGCTCTTCAGGTTATTCTGGTGAAAAACTGTTTTTT.

This clonotype was counted only a few times. In DNA form, the CDR3 reads TGTGCCACACACCACGGGACAGGGGCAAGCACAGATACGCAGTATTTT. Translating it yields CATHHGTGASTDTQYF. The chain employs TRBV10-3 and TRBJ2-3, with 10 bases identical to TRBD1. V trimming: 10 bases; J trimming: 0 bases; junction bases outside the gene matches: 10. The CDR3 length is 16 residues. CDR1 and CDR2 (germline): ENHRY, SYGVKD.

In its sample, this clonotype was seen a few times. The chain has TRBV20-1 and TRBJ1-5, with D unclear. V lost 3 bases to trimming and J lost 5 bases, with 8 bases between them. This CDR3 is 12 amino acids long. Germline V gene data show CDR1 as DFQATT and CDR2 as SNEGSKA (reference sequence). The CDR3 spells CSASRQDQPQHF. DNA of the CDR3: TGCAGTGCTAGTCGTCAGGATCAGCCCCAGCATTTT.

This clonotype was seen more than once but under ten times. The J gene is TRBJ2-1, the V gene TRBV7-9; 8 positions agree with TRBD2. The CDR3 spans 17 residues. J lost 3 bases, V lost 2 bases, and 9 bases had no gene match. Per the germline V gene, CDR1 is SEHNR and CDR2 is FQNEAQ (reference sequence). The CDR3 protein is CASSLTSGRLDYNEQFF. Here the CDR3 DNA reads TGTGCCAGCAGCTTAACGAGCGGGAGACTGGACTACAATGAGCAGTTCTTC.

The chain combines TRBV20-1 with TRBJ2-1; 7 nucleotides match TRBD2. V gave up 4 bases and J gave up 7 bases; unmatched junction bases: 10. The germline gives CDR1 DFQATT, CDR2 SNEGSKA (reference sequence). The CDR3 contains 14 residues. In DNA, the CDR3 is TGCAGTGCTAACCGTGGCGCGGGAGAAAATGAGCAGTTCTTC. As protein: CSANRGAGENEQFF.

The chain's CDR3 is CATGQASTDTQYF. In nucleotides, the CDR3 is TGTGCCACCGGACAGGCTAGCACAGATACGCAGTATTTT. This chain uses TRBV24-1 with TRBJ2-3; 7 bases map to TRBD1. The CDR3 contains 13 residues. Germline V lookup: CDR1 KGHDR, CDR2 SFDVKD. Germline trimming cut 9 bases from V and 0 bases from J; bases unmatched to any gene: 2.

V is TRBV6-5 and J is TRBJ2-7, with TRBD1 identical over 9 bases. Per the germline V gene, CDR1 is MNHEY and CDR2 is SVGAGI. Trimming took 4 bases from V and 5 from J; bases not matched to a gene: 12. This CDR3 is 16 amino acids long. This chain's CDR3 is CASSSQEGQGSHEQYF. As DNA, the CDR3 is TGTGCCAGCAGTTCCCAGGAGGGACAGGGATCCCACGAGCAGTACTTC.

The gene calls are TRBV20-1 and TRBJ2-7; no clear D. Between the trimmed V and J ends, which lost 0 bases and 0 bases, there was a span of 12 bases. The germline V gene encodes CDR1 DFQATT and CDR2 SNEGSKA (reference sequence). The CDR3 extends over 15 amino acids. Here the CDR3 DNA reads TGCAGTGCTAGAGATCTCTCGGCAAGCTCCTACGAGCAGTACTTC. Translated: CSARDLSASSYEQYF.

This clonotype was picked up a small number of times. The chain is built from TRBV7-9 and TRBJ2-7; possible D gene TRBD1, 5 bases. Germline CDR1 SEHNR, CDR2 FQNEAQ (reference sequence). Trimming shortened V by 2 bases and J by 2 bases, and 13 bases separated the two germline ends. This CDR3 contains 15 residues. CDR3 in DNA: TGTGCCAGCAGCTTACAAGGTCAGGGTCCCTACGAGCAGTACTTC. This translates into CASSLQGQGPYEQYF.

The rearrangement joins TRBV5-1 to TRBJ1-4; D is possibly TRBD1 (6 bases). Trimming cost V 4 bases and J 4 bases, with 14 bases left between them. The CDR3 contains 15 residues. The germline V gene has CDR1 SGHRS and CDR2 YFSETQ. The CDR3 DNA reads TGCGCCAGCAGCCTTCGACGGGGACATAATGAAAAACTGTTTTTT. Its protein product is CASSLRRGHNEKLFF.

This clonotype was seen more than once but under ten times. The chain combines TRBV10-3 with TRBJ2-5; D gene ambiguous. Germline values: CDR1 ENHRY, CDR2 SYGVKD. The CDR3 spans 12 residues. V shed 5 bases and J shed 2 bases, with 6 bases lying between them. The CDR3 DNA follows: TGTGCCATCAGTCCCAGTCAAGAGACCCAGTACTTC. Translation gives CAISPSQETQYF.

This chain joins TRBV10-3 and TRBJ1-5, with TRBD1 identical over 7 bases. The ends lost 2 bases at V and 0 bases at J; junction bases unmatched: 4. The CDR3 runs 16 residues. Per the germline V gene, CDR1 is ENHRY and CDR2 is SYGVKD. The DNA of the CDR3 is TGTGCCATCAGTGAGAAGGGACAGCTTAGCAATCAGCCCCAGCATTTT. Translation: CAISEKGQLSNQPQHF.

In its sample, this clonotype was seen a few times. The rearrangement links TRBV20-1 to TRBJ1-5, with 9 bases that match TRBD1. The V gene's germline CDR1 is DFQATT and CDR2 SNEGSKA (reference sequence). Trimming cost V 3 bases and J 4 bases; bases outside gene matches: 4. CDR3 length: 14 amino acids. This CDR3 is CSARDGTGNQPQHF. The CDR3 nucleotides read TGCAGTGCTAGGGACGGGACAGGGAATCAGCCCCAGCATTTT.

Only a few counts were recorded for this clonotype. V is TRBV7-9 and J is TRBJ2-1; D unclear. The V gene's germline CDR1 is SEHNR and CDR2 FQNEAQ (reference sequence). The CDR3 is 15 amino acids. The V end was cut by 5 bases, the J end by 6 bases, with 17 bases between. The CDR3 reads CASSPRVRPGNEQFF. CDR3 coding DNA: TGTGCCAGCAGCCCCCGGGTTCGCCCAGGCAATGAGCAGTTCTTC.

The rearrangement joins TRBV2 to TRBJ1-2; tentative D call: TRBD1 (5 bases). V shed 3 bases and J shed 0 bases, with 11 bases lying between them. The CDR3 is 15 residues long. Germline CDR1 reads SNHLY; CDR2 reads FYNNEI. CDR3 nucleotide sequence: TGTGCCAGCAGTGAGACAGCCGCCGCTAACTATGGCTACACCTTC. This codes for CASSETAAANYGYTF.

The chain is built from TRBV30 and TRBJ1-1; the D is unclear. This CDR3 contains 14 residues. The germline V gene has CDR1 GTSNPN and CDR2 SVGIG (reference sequence). The ends were cut back, 3 bases at V and 4 bases at J, with 15 bases in the middle. Written as DNA, the CDR3 is TGTGCCTGGAGCCGTGGGTCCGTGGGCACTGAAGCTTTCTTT. The encoded protein is CAWSRGSVGTEAFF.

The J gene is TRBJ1-2, the V gene TRBV12-3 or TRBV12-4, with D possibly TRBD1 on 5 matching bases. The CDR3 runs to 15 residues. Trimming cost V 5 bases and J 2 bases, with 15 bases left between them. CDR3 sequence: CASSRDFGPNYGYTF. The CDR3 DNA sequence: TGTGCCAGCAGTCGGGACTTCGGCCCGAACTATGGCTACACCTTC.

This clonotype showed up many times. The chain couples TRBV11-3 to TRBJ2-7, with 7 nucleotides matching TRBD2. V dropped 0 bases and J dropped 3; count of bases not matched to a gene: 5. This CDR3 is built from 15 residues. Germline V CDR1 and CDR2: SGHNT, YENEEA. The CDR3 protein is CASSLETSLNYEQYF. The DNA of the CDR3 is TGTGCCAGCAGCTTAGAGACTAGCCTAAACTACGAGCAGTACTTC. The full variable domain, rest sourced from reference TRBV11-3 and TRBJ2-7, is EAGVVQSPRYKIIEKKQPVAFWCNPISGHNTLYWYLQNLGQGPELLIRYENEEAVDDSQLPKDRFSAERLKGVDSTLKIQPAELGDSAVYLCASSLETSLNYEQYFGPGTRLTVT.

The V gene is TRBV20-1, the J gene TRBJ2-7, with D perhaps TRBD1 or TRBD2 (6 bases each). From germline, CDR1 is DFQATT and CDR2 SNEGSKA (reference sequence). The CDR3 is made up of 15 amino acids. V was clipped by 6 bases and J by 0 bases, with 18 bases between them. CDR3 loop: CSALRQGTYSYEQYF. As DNA, the CDR3 is TGCAGTGCCCTCCGGCAGGGGACTTACTCCTACGAGCAGTACTTC.

A few counts support this clonotype. The genes are TRBV20-1 and TRBJ1-2, with D maybe TRBD1 (5 bases). Looked up from germline, CDR1 is DFQATT and CDR2 is SNEGSKA (reference sequence). The CDR3 loop spans 14 amino acids. The V gene lost 4 bases and the J gene lost 0 bases, with 12 bases spanning the gap. CDR3 nucleotides: TGCAGTGCTATCCGGACACCCACTAACTATGGCTACACCTTC. Its protein is CSAIRTPTNYGYTF.